This T cell receptor (beta chain) was sequenced during a study of T cells in Graves' hyperthyroidism and ophthalmopathy. This CDR3 is built from 13 residues. Trimming took off 2 bases at V and 4 bases at J, with 6 bases between the two ends. Germline V CDR1 and CDR2: MNHNS, SASEGT. Regarding the study as a whole: Within blood appeared most thyroid clonotypes that had expanded above 0.001. From stable hyperthyroidism, ophthalmopathy was set apart by a 13 V-J model.

Only a few counts were recorded for this clonotype. Its antigen is unidentified. The source material, RNA transcripts, was used to amplify TCR beta CDR3 regions. The study used the HTBI primer set for a first-round RT-PCR of the TCR CDR3. Each CDR3 protein is one row after TCRdb ran MiXCR on the multiplex PCR reads. The table lists around 690,000 distinct CDR3 sequences, around 21% of them singletons. The chain recombines TRBV6-1 with TRBJ1-5; unclear D gene. The sequencing input was blood. The clonotype was recovered from a man in his thirties or forties with Graves' ophthalmopathy. The CDR3 DNA is TGTGCCAGCAGTGAAAAGATAAATCAGCCCCAGCATTTT. It specifies CASSEKINQPQHF.